This TCR beta chain originates from a study of response to subunit inactivated influenza vaccine. Study-wide results and limits: Each seasonal influenza vaccination recruits few new T cells, the authors suggested.

TCRdb re-called the RT-PCR reads with MiXCR, one entry per CDR3 protein. The repertoire holds roughly 630,000 distinct CDR3 sequences, with roughly 15% as singletons. Turning to this clonotype: The target antigen is unknown.

V was trimmed by 8 bases and J by 0 bases, leaving 6 bases between them. Germline V gene sequence: CDR1 MNHEY, CDR2 SVGEGT. The CDR3 contains 12 residues. V usage is TRBV6-2 or TRBV6-3 and J usage is TRBJ2-3; D gene ambiguous. The specimen comprised PBMCs from blood, sampled 14 to 15 days before vaccination. The TCR sequence derives from a man over 45 who received an inactivated influenza vaccine. The CDR3 bases are TGTGCCAGCTTCGGGAGCACAGATACGCAGTATTTT. Protein product: CASFGSTDTQYF.